Sequencing of this T cell receptor beta chain was carried out in a study of identifying expanded T cells in peripheral blood. The CDR3 covers 14 residues. Deletions cut 6 bases from V and 5 bases from J, with 14 bases between. Per germline, CDR1 SGHDT and CDR2 YYEEEE. The protocol was immunoSEQ multiplex PCR, while the TCRdb copy is restricted to in-frame clones and leaves out a portion. Here the sample spans fewer than 110,000 clones, around 88% being singletons. The chain couples TRBV5-6 to TRBJ2-2; D unresolved. The sequencing sample was made of blood. The source of this sequence is a person aged 18 to 69 in good health. The CDR3 nucleotides read TGTGCCAGCACCTCTTTCTTTGGGACCGGGGAGCTGTTTTTT. Amino acid sequence: CASTSFFGTGELFF.